These T cell receptor beta chains were read from a single sample in a study of blood T cells in healthy people across ages. TCRdb fed the 5' RACE reads into MiXCR, producing one record per CDR3 protein. This table holds about 580,000 distinct CDR3 sequences, about 45% found once. Sequencing was done on a sample of blood. All receptors derive from a man at least 80 years old in good health. The CDR3 runs from the conserved cysteine through the conserved F or W. The D gene is left open where the match is weak. Size values are once, few and many counts, or a class for expanded clones, and some rows have none.

>TRBJ2-1|NA|TRBD1|TRBV5-1
CASSIGTGSSYNEQFF
TGCGCCAGCAGCATTGGGACAGGGAGCTCCTACAATGAGCAGTTCTTC
>TRBJ2-7|NA|NA|TRBV4-1
CASSQLTSYEQYF
TGCGCCAGCAGCCAGTTGACTAGTTACGAGCAGTACTTC
>TRBJ2-7|few|NA|TRBV20-1
CSALWTHSYEQYF
TGCAGTGCTTTATGGACCCATTCCTACGAGCAGTACTTC
>TRBJ2-1|many|NA|TRBV24-1
CATSDFITNEQFF
TGTGCCACCAGTGATTTTATTACCAATGAGCAGTTCTTC
>TRBJ2-5|NA|NA|TRBV7-6
CASSLVGRLAQETQYF
TGTGCCAGCAGCTTAGTGGGAAGGTTGGCCCAAGAGACCCAGTACTTC
>TRBJ2-3|NA|NA|TRBV29-1
CSATIHSTDTQYF
TGCAGCGCCACTATACACTCCACAGATACGCAGTATTTT
>TRBJ2-3|NA|NA|TRBV20-1
CSAEVADTQYF
TGCAGTGCGGAGGTCGCAGATACGCAGTATTTT
>TRBJ2-1|NA|TRBD1|TRBV4-3
CASSQVLGDRGKNEQFF
TGCGCCAGCAGCCAAGTACTAGGGGACAGGGGGAAGAATGAGCAGTTCTTC
>TRBJ2-1|few|TRBD2|TRBV5-6
CASSSLAGATSGRNEQFF
TGTGCCAGCAGCTCCCTAGCGGGGGCGACTAGCGGGAGGAATGAGCAGTTCTTC
>TRBJ2-7|NA|NA|TRBV5-1
CASSLDIGDSYEQYF
TGCGCCAGCAGCTTGGATATAGGCGACTCCTACGAGCAGTACTTC
>TRBJ2-1|NA|NA|TRBV7-2
CASSLQFDEQFF
TGTGCCAGCAGCTTACAATTCGATGAGCAGTTCTTC
>TRBJ2-1|NA|NA|TRBV5-1
CASRSNSNEQFF
TGCGCCAGCAGGTCCAACTCCAATGAGCAGTTCTTC
>TRBJ2-1|NA|NA|TRBV5-1
CASSLSLGGGASYNEQFF
TGCGCCAGCAGCTTGAGTCTAGGTGGGGGGGCAAGCTACAATGAGCAGTTCTTC
>TRBJ1-1|NA|NA|TRBV20-1
CRPDTVNTEAFF
TGCAGACCCGACACCGTGAACACTGAAGCTTTCTTT
>TRBJ2-7|NA|TRBD2|TRBV29-1
CSAGLVPYEQYF
TGCAGCGCTGGACTAGTCCCCTACGAGCAGTACTTC
>TRBJ1-1|NA|NA|TRBV20-1
CSASRQFIMPNTEAFF
TGCAGTGCTAGTCGCCAGTTTATAATGCCGAACACTGAAGCTTTCTTT
>TRBJ2-7|NA|TRBD2|TRBV24-1
CATSEGTSGMSSYEQYF
TGTGCCACCAGTGAGGGGACTAGCGGGATGAGCTCCTACGAGCAGTACTTC
>TRBJ2-3|NA|NA|TRBV4-2
CASSQYSLGRTDTQYF
TGTGCCAGCAGCCAATACAGCCTGGGTCGCACAGATACGCAGTATTTT
>TRBJ2-7|few|NA|TRBV5-1
CASSLEVRRNYEQYF
TGCGCCAGCAGCTTGGAGGTACGACGAAACTACGAGCAGTACTTC
>TRBJ2-5|NA|TRBD1|TRBV20-1
CSARVGTVREQYF
TGCAGTGCTAGAGTGGGGACAGTACGAGAACAGTACTTC
>TRBJ1-6|few|TRBD1|TRBV7-2
CASRTTGQGVGSPLHF
TGTGCCAGCAGAACCACGGGACAGGGGGTCGGATCACCCCTCCACTTT
>TRBJ2-3|NA|NA|TRBV20-1
CTGWEARTDTQYF
TGCACCGGTTGGGAAGCTAGGACAGATACGCAGTATTTT
>TRBJ2-3|NA|TRBD2|TRBV13
CASTATSGSSDTQYF
TGTGCCAGCACCGCGACTAGCGGGAGTTCAGATACGCAGTATTTT
>TRBJ2-7|few|NA|TRBV20-1
CSARDQRDTGYEQYF
TGCAGTGCTAGAGACCAGCGGGACACGGGTTACGAGCAGTACTTC
>TRBJ2-1|NA|TRBD2|TRBV20-1
CSARELAGGPGHEQFF
TGCAGTGCTAGAGAACTAGCGGGAGGGCCAGGGCACGAGCAGTTCTTC
>TRBJ1-2|NA|NA|TRBV7-2
CASSPPATDYGYTF
TGTGCCAGCAGCCCGCCGGCCACGGACTATGGCTACACCTTC
>TRBJ2-2|NA|NA|TRBV7-2
CTSSLGGNTGELFF
TGTACCAGCAGCTTGGGGGGTAACACCGGGGAGCTGTTTTTT
>TRBJ2-2|NA|NA|TRBV28
CASSLRTTGELFF
TGTGCCAGCAGCCTCAGGACCACCGGGGAGCTGTTTTTT
>TRBJ2-5|NA|NA|TRBV3-1
CASSLTGRQETQYF
TGTGCCAGCAGCCTGACGGGACGGCAAGAGACCCAGTACTTC
>TRBJ2-3|NA|TRBD2|TRBV9
CASSVTLGTSGTDTQYF
TGTGCCAGCAGCGTGACCCTTGGGACTAGTGGTACAGATACGCAGTATTTT
>TRBJ1-1|few|NA|TRBV7-2
CASSFPGGQRQGMNTEAFF
TGTGCCAGCAGCTTCCCGGGGGGCCAAAGGCAAGGAATGAACACTGAAGCTTTCTTT
>TRBJ1-2|NA|TRBD1|TRBV10-3
CAIPHDRAYGYTF
TGTGCCATCCCTCACGACAGGGCCTATGGCTACACCTTC
>TRBJ2-1|few|NA|TRBV25-1
CASSGFDEQFF
TGTGCCAGCAGTGGCTTCGATGAGCAGTTCTTC
>TRBJ2-1|once|TRBD2|TRBV20-1
CSAKLAGGAGEQFF
TGCAGTGCCAAACTAGCGGGAGGGGCGGGTGAGCAGTTCTTC
>TRBJ1-1|NA|NA|TRBV21-1
CASSKYHGRWNTEAFF
TGTGCCAGCAGCAAATATCATGGCAGGTGGAACACTGAAGCTTTCTTT
>TRBJ1-4|once|NA|TRBV6-5
CASTQSGTSREKLFF
TGTGCCAGCACCCAGTCCGGGACCAGTCGAGAAAAACTGTTTTTT
>TRBJ1-2|few|NA|TRBV19
CASSIDDTGSYGYTF
TGTGCCAGTAGTATAGACGACACGGGATCCTATGGCTACACCTTC
>TRBJ2-5|NA|NA|TRBV7-9
CAGEDTKKETQYF
TGTGCCGGGGAGGACACCAAGAAAGAGACCCAGTACTTC
>TRBJ2-3|NA|NA|TRBV27
CASSFKGGVTDTQYF
TGTGCCAGCAGTTTCAAGGGGGGAGTCACAGATACGCAGTATTTT
>TRBJ2-2|many|NA|TRBV9
CASSVGGFPRELFF
TGTGCCAGCAGCGTAGGTGGCTTCCCGAGGGAGCTGTTTTTT
>TRBJ1-5|NA|TRBD1|TRBV30
CAPGTGRQPQHF
TGTGCCCCCGGGACAGGCCGTCAGCCCCAGCATTTT
>TRBJ2-5|many|TRBD2|TRBV7-2
CASSLGLVAGTTETQYF
TGTGCCAGCAGCTTAGGTTTGGTAGCGGGGACTACAGAGACCCAGTACTTC
>TRBJ1-6|NA|NA|TRBV7-2
CAVPQRSPSSYNSPLHF
TGTGCCGTACCGCAGCGCAGCCCGAGCTCCTATAATTCACCCCTCCACTTT
>TRBJ2-1|few|TRBD2|TRBV28
CASSSGASGRRHEQFF
TGTGCCAGCAGTTCTGGGGCTAGCGGACGACGGCATGAGCAGTTCTTC
>TRBJ1-2|NA|NA|TRBV28
CASSYPRDNYGYTF
TGTGCCAGCAGTTACCCTCGGGACAACTATGGCTACACCTTC